In this sample, the clone carrying this TCR beta chain turned up a few times. This sample is drawn from a study of blood T cell repertoires in COVID-19. Whole-study context: COVID-19 samples collected from the United States, Italy and Spain covered acute and convalescent phases. In each case, the material was cDNA or gDNA derived from T cells, B-cell-depleted T cells, or PBMCs.

Authors' methods: Estimates of nucleated cell counts were drawn from the amplification of reference gene primers. Assay: immunoSEQ multiplex PCR; the TCRdb copy retains only in-frame clones and omits some. That table gives V, J and clone size, and the DNA gave D and trimming. The table shows fewer than 100,000 clones, with about 88% occurring only once. Germline loops: CDR1 SGHRS, CDR2 YFSETQ. This CDR3 contains 18 residues. Losses at the gene ends were 4 bases for V and 4 bases for J; bases not matched to a gene: 11. This TCR derives from a man aged 55 to 70 with acute or convalescent COVID-19. The J gene is TRBJ2-5, the V gene TRBV5-1; 15 nucleotides align to TRBD2. The sample was peripheral blood. The CDR3 DNA sequence: TGCGCCAGCAGCGGAGGACTAGCGGGAGGGCTGCTCGGAGAGACCCAGTACTTC. It encodes CASSGGLAGGLLGETQYF. Full variable domain (rest looked up from reference TRBV5-1 and TRBJ2-5): KAGVTQTPRYLIKTRGQQVTLSCSPISGHRSVSWYQQTPGQGLQFLFEYFSETQRNKGNFPGRFSGRQFSNSRSEMNVSTLELGDSALYLCASSGGLAGGLLGETQYFGPGTRLLVL.